Presented here are 5 T cell receptor beta chains from one specimen sequenced in a study of cytomegalovirus exposure and HLA in healthy donors. In the PCR, 60 Vbeta and 13 Jbeta primers were used. Here immunoSEQ multiplex PCR was the method, and the copy in TCRdb shows in-frame clones only, minus some. This sample contains 200,000 or so clones. The specimen sequenced was PBMCs. These TCRs come from a boy between 5 and 17 years old in good health and CMV-seronegative.

The chain joins TRBV10-3 to TRBJ2-1, with 7 bases fitting TRBD2. The CDR3 covers 15 residues. J was trimmed by 7 bases and V by 4 bases; bases with no gene match: 10. Germline V gene data show CDR1 as ENHRY and CDR2 as SYGVKD. CDR3 nucleotide sequence: TGTGCCATCAGTGGGGAGGGGTTAGCCGAGAATGAGCAGTTCTTC. Amino acid sequence: CAISGEGLAENEQFF.

The rearrangement joins TRBV5-1 to TRBJ2-1; 9 bases fit TRBD2. CDR1 and CDR2 from the germline V gene are SGHRS and YFSETQ. The CDR3 sequence is 15 residues long. With V trimmed by 4 bases and J by 7 bases, 9 bases remained unmatched. This CDR3 is CASSKVAGVRNEQFF. CDR3 DNA: TGCGCCAGCAGCAAAGTAGCGGGGGTCAGAAATGAGCAGTTCTTC.

The CDR3 loop reads CASISRDRGYTDTQYF. The CDR3 DNA is TGTGCCAGCATCTCCCGGGACAGGGGTTACACAGATACGCAGTATTTT. The chain carries TRBV28 and TRBJ2-3; TRBD1 matches 10 bases. Germline CDR1 is MDHEN and CDR2 is SYDVKM. The ends lost 7 bases at V and 2 bases at J; junction bases unmatched: 9. The CDR3 totals 16 residues.

The rearrangement links TRBV5-1 to TRBJ1-4; 8 bases match TRBD1. Germline V CDR1 and CDR2: SGHRS, YFSETQ. The V and J ends lost 4 bases and 8 bases, in that order; junction bases with no gene match: 7. The CDR3 has 14 residues. The CDR3: CASSRTGSDEKLFF. The CDR3 nucleotides are TGCGCCAGCAGCCGGACAGGGAGCGACGAAAAACTGTTTTTT. The full variable domain, completed using reference TRBV5-1 and TRBJ1-4, is KAGVTQTPRYLIKTRGQQVTLSCSPISGHRSVSWYQQTPGQGLQFLFEYFSETQRNKGNFPGRFSGRQFSNSRSEMNVSTLELGDSALYLCASSRTGSDEKLFFGSGTQLSVL.

The J gene is TRBJ1-1, the V gene TRBV27; 8 positions agree with TRBD1. Germline V CDR1 and CDR2: MNHEY, SMNVEV (reference sequence). V shed 5 bases, J shed 10 bases, and the junction held 12 bases outside the gene matches. This CDR3 comprises 14 residues. The CDR3 nucleotides read TGTGCCAGCAGTCACAGGGGGGCCAATCTCGGAGCTTTCTTT. Its protein is CASSHRGANLGAFF.